Following are 19 T cell receptor beta chains from one sample sequenced in a study of blood T cells in healthy people across ages. Primers used in a second PCR of roughly 6 to 11 cycles were a sample-barcoded 5' primer and a J-beta primer mix. TCRdb ran MiXCR on the 5' RACE reads and lists one entry per CDR3 protein. The sample has 550,000 to 750,000 distinct CDR3 sequences; 21% are singletons. Sequenced sample: blood. All receptors derive from a man aged 65-85 years in good health.

This clonotype was seen ten or more times. V is TRBV27 and J is TRBJ2-2; D tentatively reads TRBD1 or TRBD2 (5 bases each). Germline V gives CDR1 MNHEY, CDR2 SMNVEV (reference sequence). V gave up 6 bases and J gave up 7 bases, with 15 bases separating them. The CDR3 runs 14 residues. The CDR3 is CASSRGPLIGELFF. The CDR3 bases are TGTGCCAGCAGCCGGGGACCCCTAATCGGGGAGCTGTTTTTT.

This chain joins TRBV5-1 and TRBJ2-3; perhaps TRBD1 as D (6 bases). V gave up 4 bases and J gave up 2 bases, with 14 bases separating them. This CDR3 contains 15 residues. CDR1 SGHRS and CDR2 YFSETQ come from the germline V gene. The CDR3 loop is CASSDRDTSTDTQYF. CDR3 bases: TGCGCCAGCAGCGACCGGGACACTTCCACAGATACGCAGTATTTT.

With respect to this clonotype: Sequence at one end of the junction differs from germline and may be a read error. The chain links TRBV27 to TRBJ1-1, with D possibly TRBD1 on 5 matching bases. Germline V gene data show CDR1 as MNHEY and CDR2 as SMNVEV (reference sequence). The CDR3 has 14 amino acids. The CDR3 sequence is CTSRASPREGEAFF. CDR3 in DNA: TGTACCAGCAGGGCTTCACCCCGCGAAGGGGAAGCTTTCTTT.

This clonotype was recorded once. This chain links TRBV18 with TRBJ1-1; D is uncertain. Looked up from germline, CDR1 is KGHSH and CDR2 is LQKENI. V was cut by 7 bases and J by 1 base, with 16 bases left in between. The CDR3 runs to 15 residues. This chain's CDR3 is CASFPLVGSNTEAFF. The CDR3 region has the DNA TGTGCCAGCTTCCCCCTCGTGGGCTCGAACACTGAAGCTTTCTTT.

The chain carries TRBV5-1 and TRBJ1-5; weak D call: TRBD1 (6 bases). The CDR3 length is 16 residues. Germline V CDR1 and CDR2: SGHRS, YFSETQ. Trimming cost V 2 bases and J 1 base, with 13 bases left between them. The CDR3 loop is CASSLRPDRSNQPQHF. As DNA, the CDR3 is TGCGCCAGCAGCTTAAGACCCGACAGGAGCAATCAGCCCCAGCATTTT.

V and J are TRBV5-1 and TRBJ2-3; 14 bases line up with TRBD2. Germline V gene sequence: CDR1 SGHRS, CDR2 YFSETQ. The CDR3 extends over 17 amino acids. J was trimmed by 5 bases and V by 4 bases; bases with no gene match: 9. CDR3 protein: CASSPPGTSGRRDTQYF. The CDR3 nucleotides read TGCGCCAGCAGCCCGCCCGGGACTAGCGGGAGAAGAGATACGCAGTATTTT. Based on the CDR3 plus reference TRBV5-1 and TRBJ2-3, the full variable domain is KAGVTQTPRYLIKTRGQQVTLSCSPISGHRSVSWYQQTPGQGLQFLFEYFSETQRNKGNFPGRFSGRQFSNSRSEMNVSTLELGDSALYLCASSPPGTSGRRDTQYFGPGTRLTVL.

V gene TRBV20-1 combines with J gene TRBJ2-5; TRBD2 aligns across 15 bases. CDR1 and CDR2 (germline): DFQATT, SNEGSKA (reference sequence). The J segment lost 7 bases and the V segment lost 1 base, leaving 10 bases of the junction unmatched. This CDR3 comprises 17 residues. The chain's CDR3 is CSARVPGLAGGKGTQYF. CDR3 in DNA: TGCAGTGCTAGAGTTCCAGGACTAGCGGGAGGGAAAGGGACCCAGTACTTC.

Turning to this clonotype: This may come from a read error, since a much larger clone is one base off. The chain joins TRBV27 to TRBJ2-5; tentatively, D is TRBD2 (5 bases). The J call may be wrong; the DNA end is better matched by TRBJ2-1. The CDR3 loop spans 13 amino acids. Germline V gene sequence: CDR1 MNHEY, CDR2 SMNVEV (reference sequence). The DNA of the CDR3 is TGTACCAGCAGTTCCCGACTATACAATGAGCAGTTCTTC. This sequence encodes CTSSSRLYNEQFF.

The chain has TRBV9 and TRBJ2-7, with D perhaps TRBD1 or TRBD2 (5 bases each). The CDR3 is 16 residues long. Germline lookup yields CDR1 SGDLS and CDR2 YYNGEE. The V gene lost 0 bases and the J gene lost 3 bases, with 16 bases spanning the gap. The CDR3, as DNA: TGTGCCAGCAGCGTAGGAGCCGGGACGGCTCACTACGAGCAGTACTTC. This codes for CASSVGAGTAHYEQYF. Using reference TRBV9 and TRBJ2-7 for the parts outside the CDR3, the full variable domain is DSGVTQTPKHLITATGQRVTLRCSPRSGDLSVYWYQQSLDQGLQFLIQYYNGEERAKGNILERFSAQQFPDLHSELNLSSLELGDSALYFCASSVGAGTAHYEQYFGPGTRLTVT.

The gene calls are TRBV20-1 and TRBJ2-4, with 8 nucleotides matching TRBD2. The germline V gene has CDR1 DFQATT and CDR2 SNEGSKA (reference sequence). V lost 5 bases and J lost 0; bases outside the gene matches: 18. CDR3 length: 19 amino acids. CDR3 DNA sequence: TGCAGTGCTGACAAACCGGGACTAGAGGGAATCCTAGCCAAAAACATTCAGTACTTC. It encodes CSADKPGLEGILAKNIQYF.

This chain links TRBV5-1 with TRBJ2-1; D may be TRBD1 (5 bases). The CDR3 is 16 residues long. Trimming cost V 3 bases and J 0 bases, with 13 bases left between them. Germline V gives CDR1 SGHRS, CDR2 YFSETQ. The CDR3 DNA reads as TGCGCCAGCAGCTCCCTGACAGTTAGCTCCTACAATGAGCAGTTCTTC. Its protein product is CASSSLTVSSYNEQFF.

This clonotype was counted between two and nine times. The rearrangement uses TRBV27 and TRBJ2-7, with D perhaps TRBD1 (5 bases). The ends were cut back, 2 bases at V and 3 bases at J, with 11 bases in the middle. This CDR3 region has 14 residues. CDR1 and CDR2 from the germline V gene are MNHEY and SMNVEV (reference sequence). The CDR3 reads CASSLEGANYEQYF. CDR3 in DNA: TGTGCCAGCAGTTTAGAAGGGGCAAACTACGAGCAGTACTTC.

This clonotype turned up a few times. This chain uses TRBV3-1 with TRBJ2-5, with a possible D match to TRBD1 (6 bases). The CDR3 sequence is 16 residues long. The germline V gene encodes CDR1 LGHDT and CDR2 YNNKEL (reference sequence). Trimming took 0 bases from V and 0 from J, leaving 11 bases between them. The CDR3 sequence is CASSQDWTDHQETQYF. The CDR3 DNA is TGTGCCAGCAGCCAAGATTGGACAGATCACCAAGAGACCCAGTACTTC.

This clonotype showed up just a few times. The rearrangement links TRBV7-2 to TRBJ2-5; 10 bases fit TRBD2. V gave up 0 bases and J gave up 5 bases; unmatched junction bases: 3. The CDR3 has 15 residues. Germline values: CDR1 SGHTA, CDR2 FQGNSA. CDR3 in amino acids: CASSLASGRHETQYF. Here the CDR3 DNA reads TGTGCCAGCAGCTTAGCTAGCGGGAGGCATGAGACCCAGTACTTC.

The chain links TRBV12-3 or TRBV12-4 to TRBJ1-5; no reliable D call. V lost 4 bases to trimming and J lost 9 bases, with 10 bases between them. The CDR3 sequence is 12 residues long. CDR3 sequence: CASSSPSGPQHF. The CDR3 region has the DNA TGTGCCAGCAGTTCCCCCAGTGGGCCCCAGCATTTT.

This clonotype was observed a single time. The chain has TRBV28 and TRBJ2-2; 8 bases are a match to TRBD2. The V gene's germline CDR1 is MDHEN and CDR2 SYDVKM. This CDR3 is 16 amino acids long. Trimming took 8 bases from V and 0 from J; bases not matched to a gene: 8. CDR3 DNA: TGTGCCAGCTTTCCCCGGGGGGGGGCGAACACCGGGGAGCTGTTTTTT. It specifies CASFPRGGANTGELFF.

This clonotype has just a few counts. The V and J genes are TRBV15 and TRBJ2-1; TRBD2 matches at 7 bases. The V and J ends lost 0 bases and 10 bases, in that order; junction bases with no gene match: 6. CDR1 and CDR2 from the germline V gene are LNHNV and YYDKDF (reference sequence). The CDR3 totals 14 residues. CDR3 loop: CATSRDRREDEQFF. The CDR3 DNA sequence: TGTGCCACCAGCAGAGATCGCCGGGAGGACGAGCAGTTCTTC.

The table lists this clonotype with a few counts. This sequence joins TRBV5-1 and TRBJ2-7; 11 bases match TRBD2. The V gene's germline CDR1 is SGHRS and CDR2 YFSETQ. The length of the CDR3 is 15 residues. V lost 2 bases, J lost 6 bases, and 7 bases stayed unmatched. CDR3 in amino acids: CASSFSSGRNTEQYF. CDR3 coding DNA: TGCGCCAGCAGCTTTTCTAGCGGGAGGAACACCGAGCAGTACTTC.

This clonotype was counted a few times. The rearrangement uses TRBV20-1 and TRBJ2-1, with 12 positions matching TRBD2. Trimming removed 3 bases from V and 8 bases from J; junction bases left unmatched: 8. Germline CDR1 reads DFQATT; CDR2 reads SNEGSKA (reference sequence). This CDR3 spans 15 amino acids. In nucleotides, the CDR3 is TGCAGTGCTAGCTTAGCACTAGCGGGAGGCCATGAGCAGTTCTTC. It encodes CSASLALAGGHEQFF.